The clone carrying this TCR beta chain was found a few times. Axillary draining lymph nodes of breast cancer patients supplied the node samples. The CDR3 extends over 12 amino acids. The V gene lost 2 bases and the J gene lost 8 bases, with 8 bases spanning the gap. These data are taken from a study of breast tumors, draining lymph nodes, adjacent tissues. Each CDR3 protein gets one entry after TCRdb re-called the multiplex PCR reads with MiXCR. In the table there are over 150,000 distinct CDR3 sequences, roughly 29% of which are singletons. The sequence was collected from a female donor with breast cancer. Some clones in this sample may be carry-over from other donors' samples. This chain joins TRBV12-3 or TRBV12-4 and TRBJ2-3; unclear D gene. Sequenced: axillary lymph node tissue. DNA for the CDR3: TGTGCCAGCAGTTTAAGAGTAGCTACGCAGTATTTT. Amino acids: CASSLRVATQYF.